This T cell receptor (beta chain) was observed in a study of blood T cell repertoires in COVID-19. Across the study: Material from acute and convalescent COVID-19 was sourced from the United States, Italy and Spain. PBMCs, B-cell-depleted T cells, or T cells provided the cDNA or gDNA that made up the material.

Using immunoSEQ multiplex PCR, the repertoire was profiled, and TCRdb retains in-frame clones only, with some absent. The sample lists fewer than 250,000 clones, approximately 86% occurring once. Germline CDR1 reads SGHAT; CDR2 reads FQNNGV. V gave up 8 bases and J gave up 10 bases, with 20 bases separating them. The CDR3 contains 13 residues. The receptor comes from a woman in her thirties with acute COVID-19. The sequencing sample was made of PBMCs or T cells enriched from blood (not recorded which). The chain employs TRBV11-2 and TRBJ1-1, with D possibly being TRBD1 (5 bases). In nucleotides, the CDR3 is TGTGCCAGCCGTCAAGGGGTAGGGAATCGAGCTTTCTTT. It yields the protein CASRQGVGNRAFF.